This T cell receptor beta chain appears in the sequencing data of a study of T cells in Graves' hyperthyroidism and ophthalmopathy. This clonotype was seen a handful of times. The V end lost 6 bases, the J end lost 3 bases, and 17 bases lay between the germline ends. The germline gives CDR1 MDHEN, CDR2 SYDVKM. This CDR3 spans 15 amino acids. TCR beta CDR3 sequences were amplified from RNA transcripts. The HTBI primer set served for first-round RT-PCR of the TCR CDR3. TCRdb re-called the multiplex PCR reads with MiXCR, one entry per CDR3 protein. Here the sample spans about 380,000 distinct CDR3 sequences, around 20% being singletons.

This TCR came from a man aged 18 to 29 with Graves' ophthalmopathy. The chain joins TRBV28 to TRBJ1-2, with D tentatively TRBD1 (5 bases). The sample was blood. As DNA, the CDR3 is TGTGCCAGCAGGGGGGACTTAGGGATGCACTATGGCTACACCTTC. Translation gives CASRGDLGMHYGYTF.